The 16 T cell receptor beta chains below were found in one sample sequenced in a study of blood T cell repertoires in COVID-19. Assay: immunoSEQ multiplex PCR; the TCRdb copy retains only in-frame clones and omits some. This table holds approximately 210,000 clones, roughly 86% found once. Material: peripheral blood. These TCRs come from a woman in her forties or fifties with active or convalescent COVID-19.

This chain uses TRBV6-5 with TRBJ1-2, with D unresolved. Germline V CDR1 and CDR2: MNHEY, SVGAGI. The CDR3 loop spans 11 amino acids. Trimming left V 6 bases short and J 7 bases short, with 9 bases between. CDR3 sequence: CASRSFGGYTF. The CDR3 nucleotides read TGTGCCAGCAGGAGTTTCGGTGGCTACACCTTC.

The genes are TRBV24-1 and TRBJ2-3, with D possibly being TRBD2 (5 bases). Germline loops: CDR1 KGHDR, CDR2 SFDVKD. The CDR3 covers 15 residues. Trimming removed 0 bases from V and 0 bases from J, with 6 bases in between. CDR3 sequence: CATSDLGGSTDTQYF. The CDR3 bases are TGTGCCACCAGTGATTTGGGCGGGAGCACAGATACGCAGTATTTT.

Comment on this clone: This same CDR3 is encoded by further DNA sequences in the sample. V usage is TRBV18 and J usage is TRBJ2-7, with 7 bases identical to TRBD1. The V gene's germline CDR1 is KGHSH and CDR2 LQKENI. The CDR3 length is 13 residues. J was trimmed by 4 bases and V by 4 bases; bases with no gene match: 4. In DNA form, the CDR3 reads TGTGCCAGCTCACTAACACAGGGGTACGAGCAGTACGTC. This sequence encodes CASSLTQGYEQYV.

The chain couples TRBV4-1 to TRBJ2-2; 7 nucleotides line up with TRBD2. Germline values: CDR1 MGHRA, CDR2 YSYEKL. The CDR3 spans 15 residues. After removal of 3 bases from V and 6 bases from J, the junction contained 7 bases not matched to a gene. The CDR3 protein is CASSQTGLTAGELFF. CDR3 bases: TGCGCCAGCAGCCAGACGGGACTAACTGCCGGGGAGCTGTTTTTT.

This clone has only a few counts. J is TRBJ2-2 and V is TRBV7-3; 7 positions match TRBD2. Germline CDR1 is SGHTA and CDR2 is FQGTGA. The V gene end was trimmed by 8 bases and the J gene end by 2 bases; junction bases not matched to a gene: 2. The CDR3 loop spans 13 amino acids. The CDR3 loop is CASERGNTGELFF. The DNA for the CDR3 is TGTGCCAGCGAGCGGGGAAACACCGGGGAGCTGTTTTTT.

Note on this clone: Different DNA sequences within this sample yield the same CDR3. This sequence joins TRBV12-3 or TRBV12-4 and TRBJ1-2; 7 nucleotides align to TRBD1. With 5 bases clipped from V and 11 bases from J, the junction kept 5 bases outside the gene matches. This CDR3 contains 11 residues. CDR3 in amino acids: CASSPGQIYTF. The CDR3 DNA reads as TGTGCCAGCAGTCCGGGACAGATTTACACCTTC.

The chain employs TRBV5-1 and TRBJ2-3; D ambiguous. Germline CDR1 SGHRS, CDR2 YFSETQ. Between the trimmed V and J ends, which lost 0 bases and 0 bases, there was a span of 8 bases. The CDR3 consists of 15 residues. The CDR3 here is CASSLGLPSTDTQYF. Written as DNA, the CDR3 is TGCGCCAGCAGCTTGGGACTCCCCAGCACAGATACGCAGTATTTT.

The rearrangement links TRBV7-2 to TRBJ1-2; 8 bases are shared with TRBD1. The CDR3 is 15 amino acids. V trimming: 3 bases; J trimming: 4 bases; junction bases outside the gene matches: 7. From germline, CDR1 is SGHTA and CDR2 FQGNSA. The CDR3 sequence: CASSFDSGGSYGYTF. In DNA, the CDR3 is TGTGCCAGCAGCTTCGACTCAGGGGGCAGCTATGGCTACACCTTC.

This clone was observed a few times. The chain employs TRBV19 and TRBJ2-1, with 8 bases fitting TRBD2. From germline, CDR1 is LNHDA and CDR2 SQIVND (reference sequence). The length of the CDR3 is 19 residues. The V and J ends lost 2 bases and 5 bases, in that order; junction bases with no gene match: 17. The CDR3 sequence: CASSITGSWSGGEDNEQFF. For the CDR3, the DNA is TGTGCCAGTAGTATAACCGGGAGCTGGAGCGGGGGCGAAGACAATGAGCAGTTCTTC.

The gene calls are TRBV27 and TRBJ2-3; no firm D call. The CDR3 is 14 amino acids. CDR1 and CDR2 (germline): MNHEY, SMNVEV (reference sequence). V shed 5 bases and J shed 2 bases, with 11 bases lying between them. The CDR3 reads CASSNFGPTDTQYF. The CDR3, as DNA: TGTGCCAGCAGTAACTTTGGGCCCACAGATACGCAGTATTTT.

V usage is TRBV12-5 and J usage is TRBJ2-1; 9 bases line up with TRBD1. From germline, CDR1 is LGHNT and CDR2 FRNRAP. Trimming at V came to 2 bases and at J to 14 bases, leaving 10 bases not matched to a gene. This CDR3 has 14 amino acids. DNA for the CDR3: TGTGCTAGTGGTTTGCGGGACAGGGAAAATTTTAAGTTCTTC. Amino acids: CASGLRDRENFKFF.

This chain links TRBV6-5 with TRBJ1-3; maybe TRBD1 (6 bases). The CDR3 extends over 13 amino acids. In germline, CDR1 is MNHEY, CDR2 SVGAGI. Trimming took off 6 bases at V and 7 bases at J, with 13 bases between the two ends. The CDR3, as DNA: TGTGCCAGCAGCCAGGGACAAACCAACACCATATATTTT. Translation: CASSQGQTNTIYF.

The chain links TRBV5-1 to TRBJ2-5, with D possibly TRBD2 on 6 matching bases. V was cut by 4 bases and J by 3 bases, with 16 bases left in between. The CDR3 length is 15 residues. Germline lookup yields CDR1 SGHRS and CDR2 YFSETQ. DNA of the CDR3: TGCGCCAGCAGCAATACCGGGACTTTGAAAGAGACCCAGTACTTC. This codes for CASSNTGTLKETQYF.

The rearrangement uses TRBV3-1 (or the pseudogene TRBV3-2) and TRBJ2-5; TRBD1 agrees at 7 bases. The CDR3 runs 15 residues. The J segment lost 1 base and the V segment lost 5 bases, leaving 7 bases of the junction unmatched. Germline CDR1 LGHDT, CDR2 YNNKEL (reference sequence). The CDR3 loop is CASSKRQGIQETQYF. DNA of the CDR3: TGTGCCAGCAGCAAGCGACAGGGAATCCAAGAGACCCAGTACTTC.

V gene TRBV4-2 combines with J gene TRBJ2-1; the match to TRBD2 covers 11 bases. Germline loops: CDR1 LGHNA, CDR2 YNFKEQ. The CDR3 consists of 15 residues. Unmatched junction bases numbered 3, after V lost 0 bases and J lost 8 bases. The CDR3 nucleotides are TGTGCCAGCAGCCAAGATACTAGCGGGAGTGATGAGCAGTTCTTC. Its translation is CASSQDTSGSDEQFF.

The J gene is TRBJ1-2, the V gene TRBV4-1; 8 bases agree with TRBD1. J gave up 4 bases and V 1 base, and 2 bases lay outside the gene matches. There are 14 residues in the CDR3. Germline loops: CDR1 MGHRA, CDR2 YSYEKL. CDR3 region: CASSQGQGAYGYTF. The DNA for the CDR3 is TGCGCCAGCAGCCAAGGCCAGGGGGCCTATGGCTACACCTTC.